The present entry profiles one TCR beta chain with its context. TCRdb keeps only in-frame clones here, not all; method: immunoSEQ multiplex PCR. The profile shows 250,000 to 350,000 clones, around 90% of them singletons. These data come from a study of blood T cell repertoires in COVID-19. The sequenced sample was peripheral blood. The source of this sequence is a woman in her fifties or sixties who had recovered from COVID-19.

CDR3 region: CASWGEANQPQHF. CDR3 DNA: TGTGCCAGCTGGGGCGAAGCGAATCAGCCCCAGCATTTT. The J gene is TRBJ1-5, the V gene TRBV6-5; D is perhaps TRBD1 (5 bases). The CDR3 sequence is 13 residues long. With 8 bases removed from V and 4 bases from J, the gap between germline ends came to 12 bases. The germline V gene encodes CDR1 MNHEY and CDR2 SVGAGI.